This T cell receptor beta chain is drawn from a study of cytomegalovirus exposure and HLA in healthy donors. The PCR ran on 60 Vbeta and 13 Jbeta primers. Measured with immunoSEQ multiplex PCR; TCRdb has only the in-frame clones, and not every one. The top ten hold approximately 2.6% of the sample, which has some 180,000 clones, just under 80% seen once. Unrecorded immune exposure was likely among donors, who were nominally healthy when sampled. V shed 2 bases and J 6 bases; nucleotides not matched to a gene: 5. Looked up from germline, CDR1 is LNHNV and CDR2 is YYDKDF (reference sequence). The length of the CDR3 is 16 residues.

This TCR was sampled from a female donor in good health and CMV-seronegative. J is TRBJ2-2 and V is TRBV15; 11 positions match TRBD2. Sequencing used PBMCs. The CDR3 loop is CATSRKGLAGPGELFF. The CDR3 DNA is TGTGCCACCAGCAGAAAAGGACTAGCGGGCCCCGGGGAGCTGTTTTTT.